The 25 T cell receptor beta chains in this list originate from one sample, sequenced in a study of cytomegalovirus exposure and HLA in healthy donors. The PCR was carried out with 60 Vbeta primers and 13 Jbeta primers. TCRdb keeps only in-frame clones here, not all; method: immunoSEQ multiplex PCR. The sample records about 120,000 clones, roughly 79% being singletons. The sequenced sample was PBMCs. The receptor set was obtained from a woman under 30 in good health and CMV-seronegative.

The CDR3 sequence: CASSRDRAGNTIYF. CDR3 DNA sequence: TGTGCCAGCAGTCGGGACAGGGCTGGAAACACCATATATTTT. The rearrangement uses TRBV2 and TRBJ1-3; 9 nucleotides align to TRBD1. Germline V gene lookup returns CDR1 SNHLY and CDR2 FYNNEI. The CDR3 covers 14 residues. The junction had 1 base not matched to a gene; V was cut back by 5 bases and J by 2 bases.

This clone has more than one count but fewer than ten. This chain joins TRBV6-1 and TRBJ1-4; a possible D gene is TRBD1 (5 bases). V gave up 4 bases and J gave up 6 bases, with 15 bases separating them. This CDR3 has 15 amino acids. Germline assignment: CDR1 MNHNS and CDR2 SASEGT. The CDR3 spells CASSVRSRADEKLFF. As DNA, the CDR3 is TGTGCCAGCAGTGTTCGGAGCAGGGCTGATGAAAAACTGTTTTTT.

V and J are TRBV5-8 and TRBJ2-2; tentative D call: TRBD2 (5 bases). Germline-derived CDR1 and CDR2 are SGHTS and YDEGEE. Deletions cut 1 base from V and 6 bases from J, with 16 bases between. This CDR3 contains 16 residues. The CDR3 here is CASSLFRGNPSGELFF. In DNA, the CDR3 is TGTGCCAGCAGCTTGTTTCGGGGAAATCCATCCGGGGAGCTGTTTTTT.

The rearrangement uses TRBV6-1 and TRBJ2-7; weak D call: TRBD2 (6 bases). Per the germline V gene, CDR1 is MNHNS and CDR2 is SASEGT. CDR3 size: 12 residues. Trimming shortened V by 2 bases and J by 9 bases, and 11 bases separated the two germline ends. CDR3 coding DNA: TGTGCCAGCAGTGAACTCCCGCGGGGGCAGTACTTC. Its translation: CASSELPRGQYF.

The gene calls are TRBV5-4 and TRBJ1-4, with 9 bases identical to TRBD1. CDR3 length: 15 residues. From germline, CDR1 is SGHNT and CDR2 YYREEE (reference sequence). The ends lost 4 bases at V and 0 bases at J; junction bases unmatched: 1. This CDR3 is CASSRDRATNEKLFF. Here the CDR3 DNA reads TGTGCCAGCAGCAGGGACAGGGCAACTAATGAAAAACTGTTTTTT.

In DNA, the CDR3 is TGTGCCAGCAGTCGGACTGTAACAGATACGCAGTATTTT. This codes for CASSRTVTDTQYF. The chain links TRBV14 to TRBJ2-3, with a possible D match to TRBD2 (5 bases). The CDR3 contains 13 residues. Germline CDR1 and CDR2: SGHDN and FVKESK. V lost 6 bases and J 3 bases, leaving 10 bases between the germline ends.

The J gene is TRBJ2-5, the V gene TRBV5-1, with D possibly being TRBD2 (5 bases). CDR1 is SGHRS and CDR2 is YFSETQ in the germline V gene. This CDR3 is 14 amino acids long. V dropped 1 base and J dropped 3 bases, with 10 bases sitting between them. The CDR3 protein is CASSLSPAEETQYF. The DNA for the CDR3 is TGCGCCAGCAGCTTGTCCCCAGCGGAAGAGACCCAGTACTTC.

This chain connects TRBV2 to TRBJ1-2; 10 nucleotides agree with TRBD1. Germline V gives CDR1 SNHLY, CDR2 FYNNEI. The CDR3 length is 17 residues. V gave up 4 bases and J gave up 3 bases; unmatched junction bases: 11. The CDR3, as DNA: TGTGCCAGCAGTGCCCCCCAGGGACAGGGGAGCGACTATGGCTACACCTTC. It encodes CASSAPQGQGSDYGYTF.

CDR3: CARSLGRGPPDYEQYF. In DNA form, the CDR3 reads TGTGCCAGAAGCCTTGGCAGGGGCCCTCCAGACTACGAGCAGTACTTC. The chain combines TRBV5-3 with TRBJ2-7; perhaps TRBD1 as D (6 bases). TRBV5-3 carries the ORF label, with uncertain function. V was clipped by 4 bases and J by 3 bases, with 20 bases between them. The CDR3 extends over 16 amino acids.

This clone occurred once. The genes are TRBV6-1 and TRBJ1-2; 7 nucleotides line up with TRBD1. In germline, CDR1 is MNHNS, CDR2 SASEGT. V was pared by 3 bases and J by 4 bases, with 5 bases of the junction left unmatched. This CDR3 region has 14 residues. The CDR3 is CASSDPGGIYGYTF. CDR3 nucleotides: TGTGCCAGCAGTGACCCAGGGGGGATCTATGGCTACACCTTC.

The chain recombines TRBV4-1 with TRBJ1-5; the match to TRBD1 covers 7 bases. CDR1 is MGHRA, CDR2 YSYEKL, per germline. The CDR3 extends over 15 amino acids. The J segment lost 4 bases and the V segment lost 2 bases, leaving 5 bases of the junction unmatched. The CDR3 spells CASSQQGTANQPQHF. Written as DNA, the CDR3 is TGCGCCAGCAGCCAACAAGGGACAGCTAATCAGCCCCAGCATTTT.

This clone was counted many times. In DNA, the CDR3 is TGTGCCAGCAGCTCGATCCTACTGACAGGGCCTAACACTGAAGCTTTCTTT. This encodes CASSSILLTGPNTEAFF. V is TRBV5-5 and J is TRBJ1-1; 7 bases match TRBD1. V was pared by 3 bases and J by 2 bases, with 13 bases of the junction left unmatched. In germline, CDR1 is SGHKS, CDR2 YYEKEE (reference sequence). This CDR3 spans 17 amino acids. Looking up the rest from reference TRBV5-5 and TRBJ1-1 gives the full variable domain: DAGVTQSPTHLIKTRGQQVTLRCSPISGHKSVSWYQQVLGQGPQFIFQYYEKEERGRGNFPDRFSARQFPNYSSELNVNALLLGDSALYLCASSSILLTGPNTEAFFGQGTRLTVV.

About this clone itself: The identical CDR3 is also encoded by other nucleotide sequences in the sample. The CDR3, as DNA: TGTGCCAGCAGCCTGGGACAGATGAACACTGAAGCTTTCTTT. As protein: CASSLGQMNTEAFF. The rearrangement joins TRBV7-3 to TRBJ1-1, with 7 positions matching TRBD1. The germline gives CDR1 SGHTA, CDR2 FQGTGA. The CDR3 is made up of 14 amino acids. Trimming cost V 5 bases and J 0 bases; bases outside gene matches: 3.

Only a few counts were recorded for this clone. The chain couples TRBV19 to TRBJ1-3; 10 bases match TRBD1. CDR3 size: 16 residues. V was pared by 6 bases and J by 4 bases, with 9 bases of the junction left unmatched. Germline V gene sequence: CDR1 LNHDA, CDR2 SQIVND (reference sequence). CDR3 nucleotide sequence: TGTGCCAGTAGAATCTCCGGGACAGGGGACGGAAACACCATATATTTT. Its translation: CASRISGTGDGNTIYF.

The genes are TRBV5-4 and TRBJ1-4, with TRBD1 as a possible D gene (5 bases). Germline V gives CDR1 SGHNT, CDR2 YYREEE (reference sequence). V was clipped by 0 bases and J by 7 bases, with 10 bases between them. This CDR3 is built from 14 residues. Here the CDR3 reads CASSLEGLAEKLFF. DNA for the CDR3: TGTGCCAGCAGCTTGGAGGGGCTCGCTGAAAAACTGTTTTTT.

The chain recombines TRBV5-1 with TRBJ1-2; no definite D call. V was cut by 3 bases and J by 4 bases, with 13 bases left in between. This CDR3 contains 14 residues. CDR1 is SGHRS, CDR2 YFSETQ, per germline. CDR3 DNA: TGCGCCAGCAGCTCAACTGGGGAGGCCTATGGCTACACCTTC. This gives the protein CASSSTGEAYGYTF. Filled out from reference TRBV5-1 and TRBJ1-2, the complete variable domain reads KAGVTQTPRYLIKTRGQQVTLSCSPISGHRSVSWYQQTPGQGLQFLFEYFSETQRNKGNFPGRFSGRQFSNSRSEMNVSTLELGDSALYLCASSSTGEAYGYTFGSGTRLTVV.

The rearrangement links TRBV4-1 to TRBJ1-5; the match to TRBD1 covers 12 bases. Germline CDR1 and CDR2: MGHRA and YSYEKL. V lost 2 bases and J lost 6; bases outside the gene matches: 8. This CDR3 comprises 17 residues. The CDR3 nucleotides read TGCGCCAGCAGCCAAACCGGGACAGGGGGCGCCGCTCAGCCCCAGCATTTT. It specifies CASSQTGTGGAAQPQHF.

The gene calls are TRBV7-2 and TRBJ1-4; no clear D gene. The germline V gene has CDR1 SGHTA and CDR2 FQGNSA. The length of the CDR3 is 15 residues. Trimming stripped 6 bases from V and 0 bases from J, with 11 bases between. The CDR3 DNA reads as TGTGCCAGCAGGTTACAAGGAGCAACTAATGAAAAACTGTTTTTT. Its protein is CASRLQGATNEKLFF.

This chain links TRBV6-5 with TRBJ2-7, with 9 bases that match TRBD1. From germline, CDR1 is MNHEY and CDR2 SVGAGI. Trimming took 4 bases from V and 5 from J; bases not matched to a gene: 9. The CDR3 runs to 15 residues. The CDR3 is CASSFWGDREDEQYF. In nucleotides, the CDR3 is TGTGCCAGCAGTTTCTGGGGGGACAGGGAAGACGAGCAGTACTTC.

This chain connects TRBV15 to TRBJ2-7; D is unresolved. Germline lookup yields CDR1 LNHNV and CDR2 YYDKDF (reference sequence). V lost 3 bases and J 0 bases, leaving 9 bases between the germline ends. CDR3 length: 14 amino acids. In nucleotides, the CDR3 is TGTGCCACCAGCAGGGGCAGCCACTCCTACGAGCAGTACTTC. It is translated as CATSRGSHSYEQYF. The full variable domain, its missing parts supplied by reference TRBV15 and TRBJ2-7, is DAMVIQNPRYQVTQFGKPVTLSCSQTLNHNVMYWYQQKSSQAPKLLFHYYDKDFNNEADTPDNFQSRRPNTSFCFLDIRSPGLGDTAMYLCATSRGSHSYEQYFGPGTRLTVT.

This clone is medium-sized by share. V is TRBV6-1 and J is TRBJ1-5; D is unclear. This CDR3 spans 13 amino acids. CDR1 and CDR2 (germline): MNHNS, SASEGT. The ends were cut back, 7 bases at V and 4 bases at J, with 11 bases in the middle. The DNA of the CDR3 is TGTGCCAGCACCCCCAACACAAATCAGCCCCAGCATTTT. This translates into CASTPNTNQPQHF.

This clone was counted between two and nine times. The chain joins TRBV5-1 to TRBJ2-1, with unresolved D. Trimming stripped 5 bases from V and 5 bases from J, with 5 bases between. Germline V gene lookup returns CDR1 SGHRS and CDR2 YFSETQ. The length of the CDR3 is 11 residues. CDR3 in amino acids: CASRNNNEQFF. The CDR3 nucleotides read TGCGCCAGCAGAAATAACAATGAGCAGTTCTTC.

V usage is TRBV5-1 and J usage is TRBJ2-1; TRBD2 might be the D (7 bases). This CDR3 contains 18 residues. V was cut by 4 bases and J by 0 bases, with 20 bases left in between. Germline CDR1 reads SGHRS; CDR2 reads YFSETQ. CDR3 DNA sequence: TGCGCCAGCAGCCCCTCCTTGGGAGGGGGAAGCTCCTACAATGAGCAGTTCTTC. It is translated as CASSPSLGGGSSYNEQFF.

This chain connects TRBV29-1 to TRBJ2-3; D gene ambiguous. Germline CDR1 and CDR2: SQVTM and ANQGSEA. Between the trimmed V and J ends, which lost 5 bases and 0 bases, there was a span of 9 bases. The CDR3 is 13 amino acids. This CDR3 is CSVLKTSTDTQYF. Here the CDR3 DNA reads TGCAGCGTTTTAAAAACTAGCACAGATACGCAGTATTTT.

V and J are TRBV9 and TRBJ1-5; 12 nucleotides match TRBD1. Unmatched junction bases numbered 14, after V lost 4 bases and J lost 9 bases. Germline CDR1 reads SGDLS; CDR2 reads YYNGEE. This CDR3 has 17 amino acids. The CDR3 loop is CASSRDPGTGGGWPQHF. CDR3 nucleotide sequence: TGTGCCAGCAGCAGAGATCCCGGGACAGGGGGCGGGTGGCCCCAGCATTTT.